This T cell receptor beta chain was found in a study of shared clonotypes between healthy human individuals. Overall study context: CD8 memory received one plate per donor, CD8 naive two, CD4 memory three and CD4 naive three.

As to this clone: Its antigen is not known.

CDR1 is SGHTS, CDR2 YDEGEE, per germline. This CDR3 spans 16 amino acids. After removal of 3 bases from V and 7 bases from J, the junction contained 11 bases not matched to a gene. Overall study results and limits: Incomplete sequencing of sorted subsets was indicated by rarefaction despite large depth.

TCRdb's table, derived via immunoSEQ multiplex PCR, lists solely in-frame clones and lacks some. The sample has over 95,000 clones, around 66% seen once. Sample: memory CD8+ T cells sorted from blood. The subset here: CD45RO+ cells pooled with CCR7-negative TemRA cells. This TCR derives from a woman between 25 and 40 years old in good health. The V gene is TRBV5-8, the J gene TRBJ2-7; 12 bases align to TRBD1. The CDR3 DNA reads as TGTGCCAGCAGCTCAGTCCCCGGGACAGGGGGCCATGAGCAGTACTTC. Protein product: CASSSVPGTGGHEQYF.